The 3 T cell receptor beta chains reported below all come from one sample, sequenced in a study of blood T cell repertoires in COVID-19. TCRdb's copy holds only in-frame clones and misses some; the assay was immunoSEQ multiplex PCR. The sample yields roughly 240,000 clones, 70% to 85% seen once. Sequenced: peripheral blood. These receptors came from a woman older than 75 with acute or convalescent COVID-19.

The chain is built from TRBV5-4 and TRBJ1-1; D is perhaps TRBD1 (5 bases). Trimming removed 4 bases from V and 1 base from J, with 8 bases in between. Germline CDR1 and CDR2: SGHNT and YYREEE (reference sequence). There are 13 residues in the CDR3. CDR3 bases: TGTGCCAGCAGCGCCCAGGGGAACACTGAAGCTTTCTTT. Its translation is CASSAQGNTEAFF.

The chain has TRBV7-9 and TRBJ1-5; D is ambiguous. Trimming stripped 5 bases from V and 0 bases from J, with 8 bases between. Germline V gives CDR1 SEHNR, CDR2 FQNEAQ (reference sequence). The CDR3 runs 14 residues. This chain's CDR3 is CASSGSNSNQPQHF. The CDR3 region has the DNA TGTGCCAGCAGCGGCAGTAATAGCAATCAGCCCCAGCATTTT. Full variable domain (remainder filled in from reference TRBV7-9 and TRBJ1-5): DTGVSQNPRHKITKRGQNVTFRCDPISEHNRLYWYRQTLGQGPEFLTYFQNEAQLEKSRLLSDRFSAERPKGSFSTLEIQRTEQGDSAMYLCASSGSNSNQPQHFGDGTRLSIL.

CDR3 DNA: TGTGCCAGCAGTTACCACAGAATAGATTCACCCCTCCACTTT. It yields the protein CASSYHRIDSPLHF. The V and J genes are TRBV6-5 and TRBJ1-6; D unclear. The germline CDR1 and CDR2 sequences are MNHEY and SVGAGI. CDR3 length: 14 amino acids. With 2 bases removed from V and 8 bases from J, the gap between germline ends came to 10 bases.